The rows below give T cell receptor beta chains drawn from one sample of a study of blood T cells in healthy people across ages. TCRdb processed the 5' RACE reads anew with MiXCR; each CDR3 protein has one entry. The sample comprises hundreds of thousands of distinct CDR3 sequences, less than 70% of which are singletons, and about two fifths rests with the top ten. What was sequenced was blood. Receptor source: a man older than 75 in good health. Both conserved end residues are part of each CDR3. The order of the fields is clone size, V gene, J gene, D gene, CDR3 protein, CDR3 DNA. The D gene is left open where the match is weak. Clone size is not always given. Where it is, it says once, few, many or a class for expanded clones.

size: .
V: TRBV7-9
J: TRBJ2-7
D: .
CDR3: CASSDPASSSYEQYF
DNA: TGTGCCAGCAGCGACCCCGCCTCCTCCTCCTACGAGCAGTACTTC

size: once
V: TRBV29-1
J: TRBJ1-2
D: .
CDR3: CSVAGNNGYTF
DNA: TGCAGCGTCGCAGGGAATAATGGCTACACCTTC

size: .
V: TRBV9
J: TRBJ1-5
D: TRBD1
CDR3: CASSVRDRGQPQHF
DNA: TGTGCCAGCAGCGTCCGGGACAGGGGACAGCCCCAGCATTTT

size: .
V: TRBV5-1
J: TRBJ2-1
D: .
CDR3: CASSPRVRSSYNEQFF
DNA: TGCGCCAGCAGCCCGAGGGTAAGGAGCTCCTACAATGAGCAGTTCTTC

size: few
V: TRBV7-8
J: TRBJ1-1
D: TRBD1
CDR3: CASSIAGTVNTEAFF
DNA: TGTGCCAGCAGCATCGCCGGGACAGTGAACACTGAAGCTTTCTTT

size: .
V: TRBV7-3
J: TRBJ2-6
D: .
CDR3: CASSLPGPNSGANVLTF
DNA: TGTGCCAGCAGCTTACCGGGACCAAACTCTGGGGCCAACGTCCTGACTTTC

size: .
V: TRBV7-9
J: TRBJ2-1
D: .
CDR3: CASSLAQSYNEQFF
DNA: TGTGCCAGCAGCTTAGCACAGTCCTACAATGAGCAGTTCTTC

size: .
V: TRBV24-1
J: TRBJ1-5
D: .
CDR3: CATSDPRSRVQGKHPSNQPQHF
DNA: TGTGCCACCAGTGATCCTCGAAGTAGGGTCCAAGGAAAACACCCTAGCAATCAGCCCCAGCATTTT

size: few
V: TRBV20-1
J: TRBJ1-2
D: TRBD1
CDR3: CSARVLRQGSVTF
DNA: TGCAGTGCTAGAGTCTTGAGACAGGGGAGTGTCACCTTC

size: .
V: TRBV20-1
J: TRBJ2-5
D: .
CDR3: CSAYIERAQYF
DNA: TGCAGTGCTTACATTGAACGGGCGCAGTACTTC

size: .
V: TRBV11-2
J: TRBJ2-3
D: .
CDR3: CASSVDMGGTQYF
DNA: TGTGCCAGCAGTGTAGATATGGGTGGTACGCAGTATTTT

size: .
V: TRBV20-1
J: TRBJ2-3
D: TRBD1
CDR3: CSPTRTGSHRYAYF
DNA: TGCAGTCCGACTCGGACAGGATCTCACAGATACGCGTATTTT

size: .
V: TRBV5-4
J: TRBJ1-6
D: TRBD1
CDR3: CASSSGRDREGSPLHF
DNA: TGTGCCAGCAGCTCAGGTCGGGACAGGGAAGGTTCACCCCTCCACTTT

size: few
V: TRBV3-1
J: TRBJ1-5
D: .
CDR3: CASSKAPWANQPQHF
DNA: TGTGCCAGCAGCAAGGCTCCTTGGGCCAATCAGCCCCAGCATTTT

size: once
V: TRBV2
J: TRBJ2-5
D: TRBD2
CDR3: CASGGGTHQETQYF
DNA: TGTGCCAGCGGGGGAGGGACCCACCAAGAGACCCAGTACTTC

size: few
V: TRBV10-3
J: TRBJ2-1
D: TRBD2
CDR3: CAISDGGGVQSEQFF
DNA: TGTGCCATCAGTGATGGGGGGGGAGTTCAGAGCGAGCAGTTCTTC

size: .
V: TRBV3-1
J: TRBJ1-2
D: TRBD1
CDR3: CASSQKGQGNLYGYTF
DNA: TGTGCCAGCAGCCAAAAGGGACAGGGTAATCTCTATGGCTACACCTTC

size: .
V: TRBV9
J: TRBJ2-2
D: .
CDR3: CASSSRDINTGELFF
DNA: TGTGCCAGCAGCTCAAGGGACATCAACACCGGGGAGCTGTTTTTT

size: few
V: TRBV2
J: TRBJ2-3
D: .
CDR3: CASSEDRYAYF
DNA: TGTGCCAGCAGTGAAGACAGATACGCGTATTTT

size: few
V: TRBV9
J: TRBJ1-5
D: .
CDR3: CASSPGGRQPQHF
DNA: TGTGCCAGCAGCCCGGGAGGTCGTCAGCCCCAGCATTTT

size: .
V: TRBV12-3/TRBV12-4
J: TRBJ1-1
D: .
CDR3: CASTLGLEAFF
DNA: TGTGCCAGCACCTTGGGACTTGAAGCTTTCTTT

size: .
V: TRBV29-1
J: TRBJ1-2
D: .
CDR3: CSVTVAYGYTF
DNA: TGCAGCGTGACAGTTGCTTATGGCTACACCTTC

size: .
V: TRBV4-2
J: TRBJ2-7
D: TRBD1
CDR3: CAGSQLGQGVHEQYF
DNA: TGTGCCGGCAGCCAACTGGGACAGGGGGTCCACGAGCAGTACTTC

size: .
V: TRBV24-1
J: TRBJ2-5
D: .
CDR3: CATSKAYPETQYF
DNA: TGTGCCACCAGTAAGGCATATCCAGAGACCCAGTACTTC

size: .
V: TRBV20-1
J: TRBJ2-1
D: TRBD1
CDR3: CSAPRGTGNMQFF
DNA: TGCAGTGCCCCAAGGGGGACAGGGAATATGCAGTTCTTC